The 15 T cell receptor beta chains in this list originate from one sample, sequenced in a study of blood T cell repertoires in COVID-19 (dated by TCRdb to about 2020). Library method: the immunoSEQ multiplex PCR assay. TCRdb took this table from immuneACCESS and kept in-frame rearrangements with V and J called. Such tables lack part of the clones; where checked against another copy, unresolved V genes explain under half of the gap, and the rest is unexplained. The sample table records about 97,000 clones; 70% to 90% of these occur just once. The ten biggest clones cover 2.1% of the sample. What was sequenced was peripheral blood. The origin of the receptors is a man between 50 and 59 years old with COVID-19, enrolled during active disease.

This clone appeared once. J is TRBJ1-6 and V is TRBV3-1 (or the pseudogene TRBV3-2); no clear D gene. CDR3 length: 14 residues. Trimming cost V 1 base and J 8 bases, with 9 bases left between them. Germline CDR1 is LGHDT and CDR2 is YNNKEL (reference sequence). CDR3 sequence (DNA): TGTGCCAGCAGCCAAGGGCATTTTGATTCACCCCTCCACTTT. Amino acid sequence: CASSQGHFDSPLHF.

This clone occurred a few times. J is TRBJ2-1 and V is TRBV21-1; TRBD2 is the table's D call and was not checked against the DNA. TRBV21-1 is deemed a pseudogene. The CDR3 is 17 residues long. The chain's CDR3 is CASSKDGAGIHYNEQFF. The CDR3 region has the DNA TGTGCCAGCAGCAAAGATGGAGCGGGCATACACTACAATGAGCAGTTCTTC.

This sequence joins TRBV2 and TRBJ2-5; TRBD1 matches at 7 bases. This CDR3 contains 17 residues. The trim removed 1 base at V and 0 bases at J, leaving 8 bases unmatched. CDR1 is SNHLY and CDR2 is FYNNEI in the germline V gene. In DNA, the CDR3 is TGTGCCAGCAGTGAAGGCCCAACCGACAGGGACCAAGAGACCCAGTACTTC. Its protein product is CASSEGPTDRDQETQYF.

This chain connects TRBV19 to TRBJ2-1, with 10 bases identical to TRBD2. V lost 3 bases to trimming and J lost 1 base; unmatched junction nucleotides: 3. CDR1 is LNHDA and CDR2 is SQIVND in the germline V gene (reference sequence). This CDR3 has 16 residues. The CDR3 coding sequence is TGTGCCAGTAGTATGGTTAGCGGGGGGTCCTACAATGAGCAGTTCTTC. It encodes CASSMVSGGSYNEQFF.

The chain joins TRBV14 to TRBJ2-5, with D maybe TRBD1 (6 bases). The CDR3 has 15 residues. The germline gives CDR1 SGHDN, CDR2 FVKESK. V lost 0 bases to trimming and J lost 5 bases, with 13 bases between them. This chain's CDR3 is CASSQDPPGDETQYF. DNA for the CDR3: TGTGCCAGCAGCCAAGATCCCCCAGGGGATGAGACCCAGTACTTC.

V usage is TRBV5-8 and J usage is TRBJ2-5; D is possibly TRBD1 (6 bases). Trimming shortened V by 3 bases and J by 9 bases, and 12 bases separated the two germline ends. The germline V gene encodes CDR1 SGHTS and CDR2 YDEGEE. CDR3 length: 12 amino acids. The CDR3 DNA sequence: TGTGCCAGCAGCTACAGGGCCTTGGCCCAGTACTTC. Translated: CASSYRALAQYF.

The CDR3 region has the DNA TGTGCCAGCAGCCGTAACAGGGCCGGGGAGCTGTTTTTT. It codes for CASSRNRAGELFF. V is TRBV5-6 and J is TRBJ2-2; D may be TRBD1 (6 bases). Germline CDR1 reads SGHDT; CDR2 reads YYEEEE. V lost 4 bases to trimming and J lost 6 bases, with 10 bases between them. CDR3 length: 13 amino acids.

This clone was seen just once. J is TRBJ1-5 and V is TRBV4-3, with unresolved D. Germline V lookup: CDR1 LGHNA, CDR2 YSLEER. Trimming removed 0 bases at V and 6 bases at J, with 12 bases between. The CDR3 length is 15 residues. CDR3 coding DNA: TGCGCCAGCAGCCAAGATAAGGGAGGTGGTCAGCCCCAGCATTTT. Protein sequence: CASSQDKGGGQPQHF.

The chain is built from TRBV5-1 and TRBJ2-7, with a tentative D call TRBD1 (5 bases). The CDR3 runs 13 residues. CDR1 SGHRS and CDR2 YFSETQ come from the germline V gene. The V gene lost 3 bases and the J gene lost 4 bases, with 11 bases spanning the gap. The CDR3 here is CASSYGQDYEQYF. CDR3 nucleotide sequence: TGCGCCAGCAGCTACGGACAAGATTACGAGCAGTACTTC.

The chain carries TRBV18 and TRBJ1-5; D is perhaps TRBD1 (5 bases). V lost 5 bases and J lost 1, with 12 bases in between. This CDR3 has 15 residues. Germline V CDR1 and CDR2: KGHSH, LQKENI. DNA of the CDR3: TGTGCCAGCTCAGATAGGGGCAGGAGCAATCAGCCCCAGCATTTT. Encoded protein: CASSDRGRSNQPQHF.

The gene calls are TRBV18 and TRBJ1-4; TRBD1 aligns across 7 bases. Germline V lookup: CDR1 KGHSH, CDR2 LQKENI. V trimming: 1 base; J trimming: 8 bases; junction bases outside the gene matches: 4. The CDR3 consists of 14 residues. The CDR3 sequence is CASSPLAGGEKLFF. CDR3 DNA: TGTGCCAGCTCACCACTGGCAGGGGGAGAAAAACTGTTTTTT.

The chain couples TRBV9 to TRBJ2-3; 15 bases map to TRBD2. Germline values: CDR1 SGDLS, CDR2 YYNGEE. The V and J ends lost 3 bases and 6 bases, in that order; junction bases with no gene match: 5. CDR3 length: 16 residues. CDR3 residues: CASSAWTSGGADTQYF. In DNA form, the CDR3 reads TGTGCCAGCAGCGCATGGACTAGCGGGGGGGCGGATACGCAGTATTTT.

The gene calls are TRBV5-1 and TRBJ2-2, with 7 bases lining up with TRBD2. Germline V gives CDR1 SGHRS, CDR2 YFSETQ. With V trimmed by 4 bases and J by 5 bases, 5 bases remained unmatched. This CDR3 spans 14 amino acids. DNA for the CDR3: TGCGCCAGCAGCCCGTGGGGGGGAACCGGGGAGCTGTTTTTT. It specifies CASSPWGGTGELFF. The variable domain in full, with the rest retrieved from reference TRBV5-1 and TRBJ2-2, is KAGVTQTPRYLIKTRGQQVTLSCSPISGHRSVSWYQQTPGQGLQFLFEYFSETQRNKGNFPGRFSGRQFSNSRSEMNVSTLELGDSALYLCASSPWGGTGELFFGEGSRLTVL.

This clone was recorded only once. This chain uses TRBV25-1 with TRBJ2-1; D is possibly TRBD2 (5 bases). There are 16 residues in the CDR3. Germline CDR1 is MGHDK and CDR2 is SYGVNS. The V and J ends lost 0 bases and 1 base respectively, with 10 bases between them. The DNA for the CDR3 is TGTGCCAGCAGTGAATACCGGGGAAGGTCCTACAATGAGCAGTTCTTC. Its translation is CASSEYRGRSYNEQFF.

Only a few counts were recorded for this clone. The chain recombines TRBV7-9 with TRBJ2-7; 9 bases align to TRBD1. Trimming cost V 4 bases and J 3 bases; bases outside gene matches: 4. Germline values: CDR1 SEHNR, CDR2 FQNEAQ (reference sequence). CDR3 length: 14 residues. The CDR3 nucleotides are TGTGCCAGCAGCTACGGGACAGGGCTCTACGAGCAGTACTTC. Residues: CASSYGTGLYEQYF.